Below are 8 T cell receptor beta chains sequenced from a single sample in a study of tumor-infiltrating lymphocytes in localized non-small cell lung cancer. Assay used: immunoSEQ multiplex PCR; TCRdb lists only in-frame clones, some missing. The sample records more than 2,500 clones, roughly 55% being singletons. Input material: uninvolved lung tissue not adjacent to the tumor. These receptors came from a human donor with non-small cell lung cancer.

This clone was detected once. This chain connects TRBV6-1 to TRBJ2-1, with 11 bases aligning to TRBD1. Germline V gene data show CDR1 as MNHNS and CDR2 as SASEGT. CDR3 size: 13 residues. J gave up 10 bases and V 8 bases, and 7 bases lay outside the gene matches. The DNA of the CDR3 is TGTGCCAGCCCGGGACAGGGGGTGGGCGAGCAGTTCTTC. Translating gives CASPGQGVGEQFF.

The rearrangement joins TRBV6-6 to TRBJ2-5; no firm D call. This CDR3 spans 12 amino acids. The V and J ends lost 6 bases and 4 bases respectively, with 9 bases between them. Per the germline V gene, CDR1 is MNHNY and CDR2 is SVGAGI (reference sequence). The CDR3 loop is CASSQGSETQYF. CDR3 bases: TGTGCCAGCAGCCAAGGGTCAGAGACCCAGTACTTC.

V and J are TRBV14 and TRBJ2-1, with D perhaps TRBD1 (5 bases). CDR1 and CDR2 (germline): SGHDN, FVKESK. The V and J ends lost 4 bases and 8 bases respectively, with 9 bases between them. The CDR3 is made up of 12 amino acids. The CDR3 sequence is CASSRQYHEQFF. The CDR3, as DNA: TGTGCCAGCAGCCGACAGTATCATGAGCAGTTCTTC.

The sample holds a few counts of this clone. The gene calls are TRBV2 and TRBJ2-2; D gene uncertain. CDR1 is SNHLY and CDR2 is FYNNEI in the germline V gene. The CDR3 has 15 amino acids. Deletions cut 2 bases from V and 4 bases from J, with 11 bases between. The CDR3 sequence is CASSEIPRSTGELFF. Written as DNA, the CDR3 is TGTGCCAGCAGTGAAATTCCCAGGAGCACCGGGGAGCTGTTTTTT.

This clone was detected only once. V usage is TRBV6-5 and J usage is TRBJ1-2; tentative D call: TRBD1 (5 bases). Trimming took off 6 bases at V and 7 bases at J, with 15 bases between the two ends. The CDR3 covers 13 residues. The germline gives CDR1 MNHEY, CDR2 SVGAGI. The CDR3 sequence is CASSQGRASGYTF. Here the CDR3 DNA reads TGTGCCAGCAGCCAGGGAAGGGCAAGTGGCTACACCTTC.

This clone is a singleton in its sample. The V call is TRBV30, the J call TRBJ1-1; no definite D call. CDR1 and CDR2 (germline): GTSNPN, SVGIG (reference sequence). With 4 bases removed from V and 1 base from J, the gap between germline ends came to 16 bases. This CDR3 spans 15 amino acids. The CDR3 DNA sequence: TGTGCCTGGAAACTAGACTACCCTACGAACACTGAAGCTTTCTTT. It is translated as CAWKLDYPTNTEAFF.

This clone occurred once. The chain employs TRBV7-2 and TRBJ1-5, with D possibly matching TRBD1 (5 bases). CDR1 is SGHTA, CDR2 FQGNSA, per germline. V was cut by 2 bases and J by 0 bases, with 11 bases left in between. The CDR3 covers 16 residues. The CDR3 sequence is CASSLRGPTSNQPQHF. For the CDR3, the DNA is TGTGCCAGCAGCTTACGGGGACCCACTAGCAATCAGCCCCAGCATTTT.

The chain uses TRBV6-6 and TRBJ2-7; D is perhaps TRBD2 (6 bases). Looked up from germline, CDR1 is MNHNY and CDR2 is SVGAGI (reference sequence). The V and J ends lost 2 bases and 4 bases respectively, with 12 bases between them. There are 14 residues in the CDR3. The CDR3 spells CASSYARDGYEQYF. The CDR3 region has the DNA TGTGCCAGCAGTTACGCGCGGGATGGATACGAGCAGTACTTC.